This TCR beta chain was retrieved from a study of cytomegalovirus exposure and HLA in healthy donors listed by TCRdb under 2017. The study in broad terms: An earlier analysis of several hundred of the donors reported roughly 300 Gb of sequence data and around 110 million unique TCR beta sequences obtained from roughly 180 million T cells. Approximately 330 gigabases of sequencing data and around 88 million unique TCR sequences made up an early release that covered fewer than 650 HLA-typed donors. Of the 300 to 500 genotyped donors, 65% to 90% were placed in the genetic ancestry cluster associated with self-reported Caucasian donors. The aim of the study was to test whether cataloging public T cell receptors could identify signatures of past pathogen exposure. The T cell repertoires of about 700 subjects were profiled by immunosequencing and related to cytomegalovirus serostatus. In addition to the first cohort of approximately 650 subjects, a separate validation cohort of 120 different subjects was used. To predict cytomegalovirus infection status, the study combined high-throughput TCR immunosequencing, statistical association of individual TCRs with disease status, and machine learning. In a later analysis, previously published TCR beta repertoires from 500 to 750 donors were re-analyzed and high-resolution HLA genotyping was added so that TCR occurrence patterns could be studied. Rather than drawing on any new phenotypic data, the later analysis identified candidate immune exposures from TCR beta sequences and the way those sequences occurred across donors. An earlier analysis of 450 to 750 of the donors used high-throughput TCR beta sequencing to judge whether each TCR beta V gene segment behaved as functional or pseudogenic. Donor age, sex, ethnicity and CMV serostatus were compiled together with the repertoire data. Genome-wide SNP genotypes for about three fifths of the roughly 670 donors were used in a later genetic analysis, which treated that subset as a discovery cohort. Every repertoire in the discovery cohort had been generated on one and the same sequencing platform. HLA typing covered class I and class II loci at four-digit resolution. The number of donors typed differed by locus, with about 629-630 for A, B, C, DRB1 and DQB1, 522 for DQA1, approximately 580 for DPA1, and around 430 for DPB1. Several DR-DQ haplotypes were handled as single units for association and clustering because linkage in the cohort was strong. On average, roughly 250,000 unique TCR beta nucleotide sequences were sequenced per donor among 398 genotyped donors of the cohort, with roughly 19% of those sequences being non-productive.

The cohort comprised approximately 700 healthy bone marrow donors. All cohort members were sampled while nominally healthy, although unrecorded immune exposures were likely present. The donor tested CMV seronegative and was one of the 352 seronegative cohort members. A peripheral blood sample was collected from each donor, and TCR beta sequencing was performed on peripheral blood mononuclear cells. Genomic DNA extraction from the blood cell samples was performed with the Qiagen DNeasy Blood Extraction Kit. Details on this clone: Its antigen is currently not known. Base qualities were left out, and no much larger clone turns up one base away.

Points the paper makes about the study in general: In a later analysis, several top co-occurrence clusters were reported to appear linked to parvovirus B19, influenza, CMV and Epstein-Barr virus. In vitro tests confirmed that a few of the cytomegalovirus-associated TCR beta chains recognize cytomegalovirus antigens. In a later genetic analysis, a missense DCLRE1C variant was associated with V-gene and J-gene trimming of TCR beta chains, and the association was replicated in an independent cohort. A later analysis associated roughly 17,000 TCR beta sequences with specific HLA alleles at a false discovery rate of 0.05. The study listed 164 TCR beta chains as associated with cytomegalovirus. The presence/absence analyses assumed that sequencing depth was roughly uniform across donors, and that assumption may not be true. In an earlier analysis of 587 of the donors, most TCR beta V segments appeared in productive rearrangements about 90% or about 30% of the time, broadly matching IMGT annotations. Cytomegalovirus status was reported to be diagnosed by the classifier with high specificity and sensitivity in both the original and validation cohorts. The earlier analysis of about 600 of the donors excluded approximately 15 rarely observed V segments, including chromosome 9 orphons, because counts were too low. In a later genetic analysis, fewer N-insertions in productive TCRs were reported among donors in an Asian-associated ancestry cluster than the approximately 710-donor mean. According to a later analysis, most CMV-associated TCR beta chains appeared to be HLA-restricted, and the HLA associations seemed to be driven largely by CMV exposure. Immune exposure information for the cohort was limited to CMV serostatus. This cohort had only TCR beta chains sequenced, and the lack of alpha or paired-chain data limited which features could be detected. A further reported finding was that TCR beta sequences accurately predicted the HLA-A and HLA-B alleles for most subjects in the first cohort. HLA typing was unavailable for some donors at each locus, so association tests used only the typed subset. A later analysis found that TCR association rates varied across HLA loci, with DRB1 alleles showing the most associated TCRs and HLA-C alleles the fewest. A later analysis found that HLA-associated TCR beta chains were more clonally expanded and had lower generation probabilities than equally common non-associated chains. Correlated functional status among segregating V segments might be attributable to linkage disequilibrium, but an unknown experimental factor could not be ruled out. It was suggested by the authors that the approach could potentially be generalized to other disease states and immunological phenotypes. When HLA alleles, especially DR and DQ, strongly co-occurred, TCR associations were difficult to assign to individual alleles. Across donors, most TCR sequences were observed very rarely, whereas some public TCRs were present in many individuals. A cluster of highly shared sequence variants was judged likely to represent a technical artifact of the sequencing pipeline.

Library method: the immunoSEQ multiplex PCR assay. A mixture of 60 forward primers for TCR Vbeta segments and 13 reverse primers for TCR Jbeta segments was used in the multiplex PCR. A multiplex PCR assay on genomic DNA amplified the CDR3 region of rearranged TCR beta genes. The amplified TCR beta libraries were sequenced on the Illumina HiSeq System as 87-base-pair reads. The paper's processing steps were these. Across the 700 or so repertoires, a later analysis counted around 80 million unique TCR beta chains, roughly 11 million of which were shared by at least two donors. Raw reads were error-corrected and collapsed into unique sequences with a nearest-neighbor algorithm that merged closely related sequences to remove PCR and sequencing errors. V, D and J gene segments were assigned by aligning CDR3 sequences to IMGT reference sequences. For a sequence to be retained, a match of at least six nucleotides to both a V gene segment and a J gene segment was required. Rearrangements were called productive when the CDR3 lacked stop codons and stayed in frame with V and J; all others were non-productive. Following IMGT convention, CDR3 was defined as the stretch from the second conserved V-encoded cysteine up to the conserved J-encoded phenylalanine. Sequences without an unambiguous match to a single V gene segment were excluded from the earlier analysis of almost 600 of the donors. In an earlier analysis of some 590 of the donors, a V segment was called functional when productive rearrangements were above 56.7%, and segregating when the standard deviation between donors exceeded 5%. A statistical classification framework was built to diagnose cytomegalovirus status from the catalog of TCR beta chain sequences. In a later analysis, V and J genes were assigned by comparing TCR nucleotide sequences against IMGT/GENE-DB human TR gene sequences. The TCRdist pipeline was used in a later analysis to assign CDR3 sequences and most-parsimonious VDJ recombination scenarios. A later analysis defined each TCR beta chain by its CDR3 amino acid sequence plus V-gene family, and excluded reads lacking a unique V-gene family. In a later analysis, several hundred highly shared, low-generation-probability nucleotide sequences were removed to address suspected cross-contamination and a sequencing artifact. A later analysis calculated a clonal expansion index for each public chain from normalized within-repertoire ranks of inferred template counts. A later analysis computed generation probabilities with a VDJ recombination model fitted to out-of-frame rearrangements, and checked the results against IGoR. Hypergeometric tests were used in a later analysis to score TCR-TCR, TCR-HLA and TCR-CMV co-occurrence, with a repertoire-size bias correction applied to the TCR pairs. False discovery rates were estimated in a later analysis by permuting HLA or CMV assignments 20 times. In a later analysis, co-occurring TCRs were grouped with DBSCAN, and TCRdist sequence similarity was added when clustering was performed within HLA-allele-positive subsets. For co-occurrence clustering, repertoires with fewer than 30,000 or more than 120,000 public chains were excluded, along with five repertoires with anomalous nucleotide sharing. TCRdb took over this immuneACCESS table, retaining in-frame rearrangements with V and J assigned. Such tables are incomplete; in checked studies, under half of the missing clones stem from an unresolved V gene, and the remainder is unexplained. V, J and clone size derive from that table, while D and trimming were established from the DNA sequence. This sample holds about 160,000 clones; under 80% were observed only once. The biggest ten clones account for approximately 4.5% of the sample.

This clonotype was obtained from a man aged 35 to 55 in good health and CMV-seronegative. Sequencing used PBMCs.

The DNA reads TGTGCCAGCAGCGAGGGACAGGGGCTAAATTCACCCCTCCACTTT. Protein translation: CASSEGQGLNSPLHF. The receptor chain draws on TRBV9 and TRBJ1-6, and 10 junction bases match TRBD1. V has 3 bases trimmed and J has 7 bases trimmed; junction bases matching no gene number 4. From cysteine to phenylalanine, the CDR3 is 15 amino acids long. Left in the record is the CDR3 DNA by itself, 45 bases read in frame from the first base. In the germline V gene, CDR1 corresponds to SGDLS and CDR2 to YYNGEE.